The 2 T cell receptor beta chains in this list originate from one sample, sequenced in a study of cytomegalovirus exposure and HLA in healthy donors. Use of 60 Vbeta and 13 Jbeta primers characterized the PCR. Profiled with immunoSEQ multiplex PCR; TCRdb holds only in-frame clones, not every one. The table lists 95,000 to 150,000 clones, about 74% of them singletons. The sample taken for sequencing was PBMCs. The receptors were gathered from a woman between 45 and 60 years old in good health and CMV-seropositive.

The rearrangement uses TRBV5-1 and TRBJ1-5, with 7 bases aligning to TRBD1. V lost 0 bases and J lost 6; bases outside the gene matches: 6. Germline lookup yields CDR1 SGHRS and CDR2 YFSETQ. This CDR3 region has 15 residues. In nucleotides, the CDR3 is TGCGCCAGCAGCTTGGACAGGGGAGGCGGTCAGCCCCAGCATTTT. This translates into CASSLDRGGGQPQHF.

This sequence joins TRBV7-8 and TRBJ2-7; TRBD1 might be the D (5 bases). V was shortened by 5 bases and J by 6 bases, with 23 bases between the two germline ends. Germline CDR1 SGHVS, CDR2 FQNEAQ. The CDR3 has 16 amino acids. In DNA form, the CDR3 reads TGTGCCAGCAGCCTACCGAGCGCCCAACCTAGGGGCGAGCAGTACTTC. Translation: CASSLPSAQPRGEQYF.